The 26 T cell receptor beta chains presented below share a single source sample, sequenced in a study of T cell repertoires in cytomegalovirus infection. TCRdb called the reads again in MiXCR, with one record for every CDR3 protein. This table has under 300,000 distinct CDR3 sequences, 9% to 15% appearing once. Sequencing was carried out using PBMCs. The receptors shown here come from a human donor in good health (CMV status not recorded). Some clones in this sample may be carry-over from other donors' samples.

V gene TRBV29-1 combines with J gene TRBJ2-6, with D uncertain. Trimming left V 5 bases short and J 0 bases short, with 5 bases between. Looked up from germline, CDR1 is SQVTM and CDR2 is ANQGSEA. This CDR3 comprises 13 residues. In DNA form, the CDR3 reads TGCAGCGTTAGGATCTCTGGGGCCAACGTCCTGACTTTC. Protein: CSVRISGANVLTF. The full variable domain, in which reference TRBV29-1 and TRBJ2-6 provide the parts outside the CDR3, is SAVISQKPSRDICQRGTSLTIQCQVDSQVTMMFWYRQQPGQSLTLIATANQGSEATYESGFVIDKFPISRPNLTFSTLTVSNMSPEDSSIYLCSVRISGANVLTFGAGSRLTVL.

In its sample, this clonotype was seen a few times. V usage is TRBV5-1 and J usage is TRBJ2-3, with D tentatively TRBD2 (5 bases). V gave up 4 bases and J gave up 2 bases, with 20 bases separating them. This CDR3 has 17 amino acids. Germline V gives CDR1 SGHRS, CDR2 YFSETQ. DNA of the CDR3: TGCGCCAGCAGCCGATGGAGTAGCGCGACCTTCACAGATACGCAGTATTTT. It codes for CASSRWSSATFTDTQYF.

Many counts were recorded for this clonotype. The V and J genes are TRBV7-2 and TRBJ2-7; TRBD1 matches 8 bases. The CDR3 loop spans 14 amino acids. Germline V gives CDR1 SGHTA, CDR2 FQGNSA. Trimming at V came to 4 bases and at J to 2 bases, leaving 4 bases not matched to a gene. The CDR3 DNA is TGTGCCAGCAGCTCCCAACAGGGGGCCTACGAGCAGTACTTC. Translation gives CASSSQQGAYEQYF.

This clonotype was observed a handful of times. The CDR3 reads CSVTLDSGKADTQYF. CDR3 sequence (DNA): TGCAGTGTTACGCTGGATAGCGGGAAGGCAGATACGCAGTATTTT. This chain joins TRBV20-1 and TRBJ2-3; 8 nucleotides line up with TRBD2. V lost 7 bases and J lost 4; bases outside the gene matches: 13. The CDR3 is 15 amino acids. Per the germline V gene, CDR1 is DFQATT and CDR2 is SNEGSKA (reference sequence).

This clonotype was found many times. The chain joins TRBV7-2 to TRBJ2-2; a weak D match, TRBD2 (6 bases). Germline V lookup: CDR1 SGHTA, CDR2 FQGNSA. This CDR3 spans 16 amino acids. The V end lost 3 bases, the J end lost 1 base, and 12 bases lay between the germline ends. The CDR3 DNA reads as TGTGCCAGCAGCTTCCCTAGCGCTAAGAACACCGGGGAGCTGTTTTTT. Protein sequence: CASSFPSAKNTGELFF.

The chain is built from TRBV5-1 and TRBJ2-5; D not resolved. CDR3 length: 12 amino acids. Germline loops: CDR1 SGHRS, CDR2 YFSETQ. V lost 3 bases to trimming and J lost 3 bases, with 6 bases between them. The DNA of the CDR3 is TGCGCCAGCAGCTGGGATAAAGAGACCCAGTACTTC. As protein: CASSWDKETQYF.

The chain links TRBV6-2 or TRBV6-3 to TRBJ2-7, with D possibly matching TRBD2 (7 bases). The CDR3 consists of 16 residues. Trimming removed 8 bases at V and 5 bases at J, with 25 bases between. Germline CDR1 is MNHEY and CDR2 is SVGEGT. In DNA, the CDR3 is TGTGCCAGCGGCGCCCACGGGGGGCCTACCAACGACGAGCAGTACTTC. Translated: CASGAHGGPTNDEQYF.

This clonotype was counted between two and nine times. This chain joins TRBV4-3 and TRBJ1-1; D unclear. Trimming removed 4 bases at V and 5 bases at J, with 14 bases between. The CDR3 runs to 14 residues. Germline lookup yields CDR1 LGHNA and CDR2 YSLEER. CDR3 sequence: CASSLSRESTEAFF. The CDR3 DNA is TGCGCCAGCAGCCTATCGAGGGAGTCGACTGAAGCTTTCTTT.

This clonotype was counted many times. The V and J genes are TRBV7-2 and TRBJ1-4; D gene unclear. The CDR3 consists of 15 residues. Trimming cost V 1 base and J 10 bases, with 16 bases left between them. Germline values: CDR1 SGHTA, CDR2 FQGNSA. CDR3 bases: TGTGCCAGCAGCTTAGATTCTATCGGCGAGAGAAAACTGTTTTTT. It encodes CASSLDSIGERKLFF. Variable domain in full (rest from reference TRBV7-2 and TRBJ1-4): GAGVSQSPSNKVTEKGKDVELRCDPISGHTALYWYRQSLGQGLEFLIYFQGNSAPDKSGLPSDRFSAERTGGSVSTLTIQRTQQEDSAVYLCASSLDSIGERKLFFGSGTQLSVL.

Written as DNA, the CDR3 is TGCAGCGCGACCCAAGGACAGGTTCGTGAAAAACTGTTTTTT. Amino acid sequence: CSATQGQVREKLFF. The chain has TRBV29-1 and TRBJ1-4; 7 bases align to TRBD1. The CDR3 runs to 14 residues. From germline, CDR1 is SQVTM and CDR2 ANQGSEA. The V segment lost 7 bases and the J segment 7 bases; nucleotides outside the gene matches: 12.

This clonotype came up many times. The V call is TRBV7-2, the J call TRBJ1-3, with D perhaps matching TRBD1 (6 bases). Germline V CDR1 and CDR2: SGHTA, FQGNSA. With 5 bases removed from V and 5 bases from J, the gap between germline ends came to 13 bases. The CDR3 runs 14 residues. In nucleotides, the CDR3 is TGTGCCAGCAGCCGAGAAAGGGGGAGAAACACCATATATTTT. Its translation: CASSRERGRNTIYF.

The rearrangement uses TRBV29-1 and TRBJ1-2; maybe TRBD1 (5 bases). Germline V gene lookup returns CDR1 SQVTM and CDR2 ANQGSEA. Trimming stripped 5 bases from V and 6 bases from J, with 16 bases between. The CDR3 covers 13 residues. The CDR3 coding sequence is TGCAGCGTTCCTAGCAGGGCATGGGATGGCTACACCTTC. The encoded protein is CSVPSRAWDGYTF.

This clonotype was counted at least ten times. V and J are TRBV7-2 and TRBJ2-5; no definite D call. The CDR3 is made up of 15 amino acids. The V end was cut by 0 bases, the J end by 3 bases, with 11 bases between. Germline V gene data show CDR1 as SGHTA and CDR2 as FQGNSA. The CDR3 here is CASSLAAATKETQYF. The DNA of the CDR3 is TGTGCCAGCAGCTTAGCGGCCGCCACAAAAGAGACCCAGTACTTC. Variable domain in full (rest from reference TRBV7-2 and TRBJ2-5): GAGVSQSPSNKVTEKGKDVELRCDPISGHTALYWYRQSLGQGLEFLIYFQGNSAPDKSGLPSDRFSAERTGGSVSTLTIQRTQQEDSAVYLCASSLAAATKETQYFGPGTRLLVL.

There are many counts of this clonotype. The rearrangement uses TRBV7-3 and TRBJ1-1; D remains ambiguous. The V end lost 3 bases, the J end lost 1 base, and 12 bases lay between the germline ends. The length of the CDR3 is 15 residues. Germline V gene sequence: CDR1 SGHTA, CDR2 FQGTGA. The DNA for the CDR3 is TGTGCCAGCAGCTTGGGGATCCTAACGAACACTGAAGCTTTCTTT. Translating gives CASSLGILTNTEAFF.

Only a few counts were recorded for this clonotype. The V and J genes are TRBV2 and TRBJ1-3, with D possibly TRBD1 on 5 matching bases. The CDR3 covers 15 residues. Germline V gene data show CDR1 as SNHLY and CDR2 as FYNNEI. The V and J ends lost 11 bases and 0 bases respectively, with 17 bases between them. This CDR3 is CAAGGGASSGNTIYF. The CDR3 nucleotides read TGTGCCGCGGGTGGAGGGGCCTCCTCTGGAAACACCATATATTTT.

This clonotype was seen many times. The chain has TRBV7-2 and TRBJ2-1, with D tentatively TRBD2 (5 bases). The V end lost 2 bases, the J end lost 0 bases, and 17 bases lay between the germline ends. Germline V lookup: CDR1 SGHTA, CDR2 FQGNSA. This CDR3 region has 18 residues. The CDR3 DNA sequence: TGTGCCAGCAGCTTAACTGTACGGGGAGTGAGCTCCTACAATGAGCAGTTCTTC. It yields the protein CASSLTVRGVSSYNEQFF.

This clonotype was observed many times. This rearrangement joins TRBV7-2 to TRBJ2-1; the D is unclear. Germline CDR1 SGHTA, CDR2 FQGNSA. This CDR3 region has 14 residues. V shed 1 base and J shed 3 bases, with 7 bases lying between them. CDR3 nucleotide sequence: TGTGCCAGCAGCTTAGACAGTGGCTACAATGAGCAGTTCTTC. Translating gives CASSLDSGYNEQFF.

This clonotype was picked up many times. This chain links TRBV7-2 with TRBJ1-3; unclear D gene. Trimming pared 6 bases from V and 0 bases from J, leaving 12 bases between. Germline lookup yields CDR1 SGHTA and CDR2 FQGNSA. This CDR3 is built from 15 residues. CDR3 sequence: CASRKGPSSGNTIYF. CDR3 nucleotides: TGTGCCAGCAGGAAAGGACCGAGCTCTGGAAACACCATATATTTT.

This clonotype was recorded many times. V and J are TRBV7-2 and TRBJ2-7; 10 positions agree with TRBD1. Germline V gives CDR1 SGHTA, CDR2 FQGNSA. V lost 1 base, J lost 0 bases, and 12 bases stayed unmatched. The CDR3 covers 19 residues. CDR3 residues: CASSLERGQGGAYSYEQYF. DNA of the CDR3: TGTGCCAGCAGCTTAGAGAGAGGACAGGGGGGCGCCTACTCCTACGAGCAGTACTTC.

This clonotype appeared many times. The CDR3 loop is CASQTGPETQYF. The CDR3 DNA sequence: TGTGCCAGCCAGACAGGCCCAGAGACCCAGTACTTC. The V call is TRBV28, the J call TRBJ2-5; D possibly corresponds to TRBD1 (6 bases). Germline CDR1 is MDHEN and CDR2 is SYDVKM. V lost 8 bases to trimming and J lost 4 bases, with 11 bases between them. The CDR3 sequence is 12 residues long.

CDR3 bases: TGTGCCAGCAGTTACTCGACTGCGGGAGACGAGCAGTACTTC. Encoded protein: CASSYSTAGDEQYF. This chain connects TRBV6-5 to TRBJ2-7, with TRBD2 matching over 7 bases. The germline CDR1 and CDR2 sequences are MNHEY and SVGAGI. The CDR3 is made up of 14 amino acids. Unmatched junction bases numbered 4, after V lost 0 bases and J lost 5 bases.

This clonotype was seen a handful of times. The chain carries TRBV19 and TRBJ2-2; a possible D gene is TRBD2 (6 bases). The CDR3 extends over 14 amino acids. The V gene's germline CDR1 is LNHDA and CDR2 SQIVND (reference sequence). With 5 bases removed from V and 4 bases from J, the gap between germline ends came to 11 bases. In nucleotides, the CDR3 is TGTGCCAGTAGTCCGCGGGATCGCACCGGGGAGCTGTTTTTT. It encodes CASSPRDRTGELFF. Together with reference TRBV19 and TRBJ2-2, the CDR3 gives the full variable domain: DGGITQSPKYLFRKEGQNVTLSCEQNLNHDAMYWYRQDPGQGLRLIYYSQIVNDFQKGDIAEGYSVSREKKESFPLTVTSAQKNPTAFYLCASSPRDRTGELFFGEGSRLTVL.

The chain recombines TRBV19 with TRBJ1-1; 7 bases match TRBD1. J lost 6 bases, V lost 8 bases, and 6 bases had no gene match. This CDR3 is built from 12 residues. Per the germline V gene, CDR1 is LNHDA and CDR2 is SQIVND (reference sequence). This CDR3 reads CASGRGASEAFF. Here the CDR3 DNA reads TGTGCCAGTGGCAGGGGGGCGTCTGAAGCTTTCTTT.

The V gene is TRBV27, the J gene TRBJ2-2, with D perhaps matching TRBD1 (5 bases). The V gene lost 0 bases and the J gene lost 7 bases, with 9 bases spanning the gap. The germline gives CDR1 MNHEY, CDR2 SMNVEV (reference sequence). The CDR3 has 14 residues. The CDR3 reads CASSLSPGIGELFF. CDR3 DNA sequence: TGTGCCAGCAGTTTATCCCCAGGGATCGGGGAGCTGTTTTTT.

The rearrangement joins TRBV7-9 to TRBJ1-2, with 10 bases matching TRBD1. Germline assignment: CDR1 SEHNR and CDR2 FQNEAQ (reference sequence). The CDR3 consists of 18 residues. J was trimmed by 3 bases and V by 4 bases; bases with no gene match: 14. CDR3 protein: CASSSSPGTGEVDYGYTF. The CDR3 DNA follows: TGTGCCAGCAGCTCCAGTCCCGGGACAGGGGAAGTCGACTATGGCTACACCTTC.

This clonotype showed up many times. J is TRBJ2-7 and V is TRBV7-9, with 7 nucleotides matching TRBD2. Unmatched junction bases numbered 6, after V lost 1 base and J lost 0 bases. In germline, CDR1 is SEHNR, CDR2 FQNEAQ (reference sequence). The CDR3 loop spans 16 amino acids. DNA of the CDR3: TGTGCCAGCAGCTTAGGACCCGAGCGGGGCTCCTACGAGCAGTACTTC. Amino acids: CASSLGPERGSYEQYF.